The 10 T cell receptor beta chains reported below all come from one sample, sequenced in a study of blood T cell repertoires in COVID-19. Using immunoSEQ multiplex PCR, the repertoire was profiled, and TCRdb retains in-frame clones only, with some absent. The sample holds under 200,000 clones, 80% seen once. The sequenced sample was peripheral blood. These receptors all stem from a man aged 70 or older with active or convalescent COVID-19.

The chain employs TRBV5-1 and TRBJ1-4; no clear D gene. There are 14 residues in the CDR3. The V gene lost 0 bases and the J gene lost 5 bases, with 8 bases spanning the gap. Germline CDR1 and CDR2: SGHRS and YFSETQ. The CDR3 nucleotides are TGCGCCAGCAGCTTGGTGTCGGAGAATGAAAAACTGTTTTTT. It codes for CASSLVSENEKLFF.

This clone was recorded only once. This chain links TRBV5-4 with TRBJ1-3; maybe TRBD1 (6 bases). CDR1 SGHNT and CDR2 YYREEE come from the germline V gene (reference sequence). This CDR3 region has 13 residues. V was pared by 9 bases and J by 5 bases, with 15 bases between. This CDR3 is CATSTGTRNTIYF. The DNA of the CDR3 is TGTGCCACCTCGACAGGTACTAGAAACACCATATATTTT.

J is TRBJ2-1 and V is TRBV11-2; TRBD2 aligns across 16 bases. The CDR3 runs 18 residues. V lost 4 bases to trimming and J lost 4 bases; unmatched junction nucleotides: 7. Germline V gene sequence: CDR1 SGHAT, CDR2 FQNNGV. Here the CDR3 reads CASSSGLAGGPGYNEQFF. The CDR3 DNA follows: TGTGCCAGCAGCTCGGGACTAGCGGGAGGGCCCGGTTACAATGAGCAGTTCTTC.

The chain combines TRBV5-5 with TRBJ1-6; possibly TRBD1 for D (5 bases). CDR3 size: 17 residues. V lost 4 bases, J lost 6 bases, and 20 bases lay in between. In germline, CDR1 is SGHKS, CDR2 YYEKEE (reference sequence). This chain's CDR3 is CASSRSLSGGGNSPLHF. The CDR3 bases are TGTGCCAGCAGCCGGAGCCTATCGGGGGGTGGTAATTCACCCCTCCACTTT.

This chain joins TRBV7-3 and TRBJ2-1; TRBD2 agrees at 12 bases. Trimming at V came to 5 bases and at J to 4 bases, leaving 6 bases not matched to a gene. The CDR3 extends over 16 amino acids. Germline lookup yields CDR1 SGHTA and CDR2 FQGTGA. CDR3 sequence: CASSHLAGGVYNEQFF. CDR3 nucleotides: TGTGCCAGCAGCCACCTAGCGGGAGGGGTTTACAATGAGCAGTTCTTC.

The chain uses TRBV3-1 (or the pseudogene TRBV3-2) and TRBJ1-2; the D gene is possibly TRBD1 (6 bases). Trimming took off 2 bases at V and 4 bases at J, with 8 bases between the two ends. The CDR3 runs 13 residues. CDR1 is LGHDT and CDR2 is YNNKEL in the germline V gene (reference sequence). CDR3 amino acids: CASSQLGGYGYTF. The CDR3 bases are TGTGCCAGCAGCCAATTAGGGGGCTATGGCTACACCTTC.

This clone was picked up a small number of times. The chain is built from TRBV7-2 and TRBJ2-7, with a possible D match to TRBD2 (5 bases). Germline values: CDR1 SGHTA, CDR2 FQGNSA. The CDR3 length is 14 residues. The V gene lost 1 base and the J gene lost 0 bases, with 7 bases spanning the gap. CDR3 sequence (DNA): TGTGCCAGCAGCTTAGGGGAGAGCTCCTACGAGCAGTACTTC. It codes for CASSLGESSYEQYF.

The genes are TRBV27 and TRBJ1-6; TRBD1 is a possible D gene (6 bases). V lost 6 bases, J lost 8 bases, and 20 bases lay in between. Per germline, CDR1 MNHEY and CDR2 SMNVEV (reference sequence). The CDR3 loop spans 16 amino acids. As DNA, the CDR3 is TGTGCCAGCAGATGGGGGGGCGCGGACGGGGATTCACCCCTCCACTTT. Its translation is CASRWGGADGDSPLHF.

V usage is TRBV2 and J usage is TRBJ2-5; 9 bases are shared with TRBD2. Losses at the gene ends were 8 bases for V and 4 bases for J; bases not matched to a gene: 14. The CDR3 covers 16 residues. Germline assignment: CDR1 SNHLY and CDR2 FYNNEI. CDR3 in amino acids: CASLTGLALPPETQYF. As DNA, the CDR3 is TGTGCCAGCCTGACGGGACTAGCTCTACCCCCAGAGACCCAGTACTTC. The full variable domain, in which reference TRBV2 and TRBJ2-5 provide the parts outside the CDR3, is EPEVTQTPSHQVTQMGQEVILRCVPISNHLYFYWYRQILGQKVEFLVSFYNNEISEKSEIFDDQFSVERPDGSNFTLKIRSTKLEDSAMYFCASLTGLALPPETQYFGPGTRLLVL.

The V call is TRBV28, the J call TRBJ1-1; TRBD1 matches 10 bases. The CDR3 length is 16 residues. Germline CDR1 is MDHEN and CDR2 is SYDVKM. Trimming removed 6 bases from V and 9 bases from J; junction bases left unmatched: 16. In DNA form, the CDR3 reads TGTGCCAGCAGCCCGGCCCCCTATGGGACAGGGGCTAAAGCTTTCTTT. It is translated as CASSPAPYGTGAKAFF.